This T cell receptor (beta chain) originates from a study of T cell repertoires in cytomegalovirus infection. As for the study in general: Shared public TCR beta signatures pointed to both CMV infection and a matching HLA type. General observations from the study: HLA-C-restricted TCR beta clonotypes specific for CMV led the ex vivo response.

J was trimmed by 7 bases and V by 4 bases; bases with no gene match: 10. This CDR3 region has 15 residues. The germline gives CDR1 SGHKS, CDR2 YYEKEE (reference sequence). This clonotype has ten or more counts. Its antigen is as yet unknown. TCRdb fed the reads into MiXCR, producing one record per CDR3 protein. The table shows under 150,000 distinct CDR3 sequences, with about 10% occurring only once. The specimen sequenced was PBMCs. The gene calls are TRBV5-5 and TRBJ2-3, with 9 bases that match TRBD2. This receptor was obtained from a human donor in good health (CMV status not recorded). Some clones in this sample may be carry-over from other donors' samples. CDR3 DNA: TGTGCCAGCAGCCTGACTAGCGGTAGCCAGAATACGCAGTATTTT. It translates to CASSLTSGSQNTQYF.